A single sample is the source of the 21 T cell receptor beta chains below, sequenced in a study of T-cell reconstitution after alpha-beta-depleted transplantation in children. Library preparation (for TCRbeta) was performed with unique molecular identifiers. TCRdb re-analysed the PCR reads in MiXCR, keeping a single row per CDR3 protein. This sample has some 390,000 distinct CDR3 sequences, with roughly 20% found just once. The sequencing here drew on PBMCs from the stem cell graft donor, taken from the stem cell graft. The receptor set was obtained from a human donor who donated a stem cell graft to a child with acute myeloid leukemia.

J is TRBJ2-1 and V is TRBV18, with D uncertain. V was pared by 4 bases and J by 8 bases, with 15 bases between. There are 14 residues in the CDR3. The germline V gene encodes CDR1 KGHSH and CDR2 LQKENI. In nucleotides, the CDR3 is TGTGCCAGCTCACGGCAGGCTCTGGAAGATGAGCAGTTCTTC. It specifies CASSRQALEDEQFF.

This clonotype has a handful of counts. CDR3 bases: TGTGCCAGCAGTTACTCGAGATGGGCACCCGAGCAGTTCTTC. Protein: CASSYSRWAPEQFF. The rearrangement uses TRBV6-5 and TRBJ2-1; no definite D call. This CDR3 region has 14 residues. Looked up from germline, CDR1 is MNHEY and CDR2 is SVGAGI. V was clipped by 0 bases and J by 10 bases, with 13 bases between them.

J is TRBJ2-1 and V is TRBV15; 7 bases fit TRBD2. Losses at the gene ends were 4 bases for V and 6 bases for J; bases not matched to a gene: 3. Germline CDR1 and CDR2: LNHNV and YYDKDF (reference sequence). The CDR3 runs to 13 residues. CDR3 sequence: CATSNPSGNEQFF. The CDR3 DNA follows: TGTGCCACCAGCAATCCTAGCGGCAATGAGCAGTTCTTC. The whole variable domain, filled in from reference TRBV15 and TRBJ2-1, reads DAMVIQNPRYQVTQFGKPVTLSCSQTLNHNVMYWYQQKSSQAPKLLFHYYDKDFNNEADTPDNFQSRRPNTSFCFLDIRSPGLGDTAMYLCATSNPSGNEQFFGPGTRLTVL.

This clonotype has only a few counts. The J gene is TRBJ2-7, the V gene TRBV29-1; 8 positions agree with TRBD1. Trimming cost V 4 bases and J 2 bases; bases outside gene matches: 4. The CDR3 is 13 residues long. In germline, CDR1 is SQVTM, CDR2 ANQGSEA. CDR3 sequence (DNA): TGCAGCGTTGCCCAGGGGGCGGCCTACGAGCAGTACTTC. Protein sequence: CSVAQGAAYEQYF.

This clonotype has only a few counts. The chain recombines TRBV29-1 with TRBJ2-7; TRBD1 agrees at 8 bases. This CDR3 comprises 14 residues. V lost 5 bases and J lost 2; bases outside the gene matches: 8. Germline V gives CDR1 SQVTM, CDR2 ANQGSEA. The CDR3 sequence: CSVQPGQGTYEQYF. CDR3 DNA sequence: TGCAGCGTTCAACCCGGACAGGGAACCTACGAGCAGTACTTC.

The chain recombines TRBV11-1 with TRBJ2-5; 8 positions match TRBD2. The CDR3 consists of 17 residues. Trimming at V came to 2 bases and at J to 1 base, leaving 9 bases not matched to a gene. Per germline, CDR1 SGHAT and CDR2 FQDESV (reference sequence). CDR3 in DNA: TGTGCCAGCAGCTTACCCGGGACTAGACCTTCCCAAGAGACCCAGTACTTC. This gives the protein CASSLPGTRPSQETQYF.

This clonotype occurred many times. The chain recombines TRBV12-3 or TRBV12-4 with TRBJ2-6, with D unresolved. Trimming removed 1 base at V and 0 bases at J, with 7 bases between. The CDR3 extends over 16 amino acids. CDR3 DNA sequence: TGTGCCAGCAGTTTAGAGCAGACCTCTGGGGCCAACGTCCTGACTTTC. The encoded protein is CASSLEQTSGANVLTF.

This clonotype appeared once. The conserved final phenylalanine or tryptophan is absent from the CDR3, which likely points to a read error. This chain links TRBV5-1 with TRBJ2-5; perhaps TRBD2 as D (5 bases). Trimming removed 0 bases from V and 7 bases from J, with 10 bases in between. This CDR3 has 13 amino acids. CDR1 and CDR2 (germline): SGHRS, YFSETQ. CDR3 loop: CASSLVVEGTQYC. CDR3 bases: TGCGCCAGCAGCTTGGTGGTAGAGGGGACCCAGTACTGC.

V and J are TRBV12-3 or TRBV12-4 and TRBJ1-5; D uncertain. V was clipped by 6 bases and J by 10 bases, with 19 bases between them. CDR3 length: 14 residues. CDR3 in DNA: TGTGCCAGCAGCCCTTTGCTAAAGGGAGAACCCCAGCATTTT. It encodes CASSPLLKGEPQHF.

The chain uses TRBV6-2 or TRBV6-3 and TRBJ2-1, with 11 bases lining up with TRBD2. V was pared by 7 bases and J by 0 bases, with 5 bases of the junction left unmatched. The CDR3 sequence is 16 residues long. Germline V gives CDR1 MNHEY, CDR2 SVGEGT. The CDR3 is CASIRLAGNSYNEQFF. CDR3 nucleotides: TGTGCCAGCATTCGACTAGCGGGGAACTCCTACAATGAGCAGTTCTTC.

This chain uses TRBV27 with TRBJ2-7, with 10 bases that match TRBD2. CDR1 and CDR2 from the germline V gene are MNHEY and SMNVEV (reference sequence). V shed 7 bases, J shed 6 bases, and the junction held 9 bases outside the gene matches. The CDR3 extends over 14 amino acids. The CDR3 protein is CASILAGTSGEQYF. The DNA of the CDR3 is TGTGCCAGCATACTAGCGGGAACCTCGGGCGAGCAGTACTTC.

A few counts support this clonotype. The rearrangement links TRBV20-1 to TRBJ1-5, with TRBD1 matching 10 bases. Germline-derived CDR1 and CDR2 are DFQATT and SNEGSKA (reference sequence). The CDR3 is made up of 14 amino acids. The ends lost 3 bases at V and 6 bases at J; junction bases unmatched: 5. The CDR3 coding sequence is TGCAGTGCTAGGACAGGGGGCGTTATTCAGCCCCAGCATTTT. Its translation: CSARTGGVIQPQHF.

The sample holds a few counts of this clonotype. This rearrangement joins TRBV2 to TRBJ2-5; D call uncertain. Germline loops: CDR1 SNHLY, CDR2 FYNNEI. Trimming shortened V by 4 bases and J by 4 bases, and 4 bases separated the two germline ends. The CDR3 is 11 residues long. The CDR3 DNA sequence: TGTGCCAGCAGTGGAGGAGAGACCCAGTACTTC. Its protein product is CASSGGETQYF.

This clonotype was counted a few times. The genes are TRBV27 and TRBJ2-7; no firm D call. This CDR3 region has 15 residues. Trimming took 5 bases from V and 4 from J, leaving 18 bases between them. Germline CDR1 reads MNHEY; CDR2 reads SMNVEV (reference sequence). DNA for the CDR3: TGTGCCAGCAGTAACCTTCAGCCCATGGGTTACGAGCAGTACTTC. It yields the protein CASSNLQPMGYEQYF.

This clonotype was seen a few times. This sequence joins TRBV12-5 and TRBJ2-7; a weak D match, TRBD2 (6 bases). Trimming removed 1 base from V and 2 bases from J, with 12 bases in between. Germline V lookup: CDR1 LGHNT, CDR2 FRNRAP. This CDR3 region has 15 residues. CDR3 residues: CASGLGSGSAYEQYF. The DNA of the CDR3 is TGTGCTAGTGGTTTGGGTAGCGGCAGCGCCTACGAGCAGTACTTC. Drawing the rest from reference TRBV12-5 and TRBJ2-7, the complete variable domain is DARVTQTPRHKVTEMGQEVTMRCQPILGHNTVFWYRQTMMQGLELLAYFRNRAPLDDSGMPKDRFSAEMPDATLATLKIQPSEPRDSAVYFCASGLGSGSAYEQYFGPGTRLTVT.

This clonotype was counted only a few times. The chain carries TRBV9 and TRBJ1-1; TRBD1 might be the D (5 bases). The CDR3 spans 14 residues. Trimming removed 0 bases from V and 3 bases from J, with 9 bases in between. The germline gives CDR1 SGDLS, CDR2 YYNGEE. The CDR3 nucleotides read TGTGCCAGCAGCGTAGGGGGCTCGGACACTGAAGCTTTCTTT. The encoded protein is CASSVGGSDTEAFF.

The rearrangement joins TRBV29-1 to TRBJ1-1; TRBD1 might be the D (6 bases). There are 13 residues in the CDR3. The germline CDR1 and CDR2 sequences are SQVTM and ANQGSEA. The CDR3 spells CSFQEGGPTEAFF. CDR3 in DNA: TGCAGTTTCCAGGAGGGGGGGCCCACTGAAGCTTTCTTT.

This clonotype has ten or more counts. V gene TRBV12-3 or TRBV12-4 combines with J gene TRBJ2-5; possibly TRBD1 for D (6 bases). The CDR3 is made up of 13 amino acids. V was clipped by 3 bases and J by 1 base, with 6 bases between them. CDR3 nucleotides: TGTGCCAGCAGTTTGGGGGCCCAAGAGACCCAGTACTTC. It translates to CASSLGAQETQYF.

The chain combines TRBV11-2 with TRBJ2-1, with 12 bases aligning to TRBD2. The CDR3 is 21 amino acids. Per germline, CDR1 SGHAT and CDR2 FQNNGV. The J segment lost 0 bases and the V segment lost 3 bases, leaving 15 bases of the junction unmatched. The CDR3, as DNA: TGTGCCAGCAGCTTTTGGTCTCTGACTAGCGGGAGTCCTAGCTCCTACAATGAGCAGTTCTTC. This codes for CASSFWSLTSGSPSSYNEQFF. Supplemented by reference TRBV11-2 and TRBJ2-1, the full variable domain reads EAGVAQSPRYKIIEKRQSVAFWCNPISGHATLYWYQQILGQGPKLLIQFQNNGVVDDSQLPKDRFSAERLKGVDSTLKIQPAKLEDSAVYLCASSFWSLTSGSPSSYNEQFFGPGTRLTVL.

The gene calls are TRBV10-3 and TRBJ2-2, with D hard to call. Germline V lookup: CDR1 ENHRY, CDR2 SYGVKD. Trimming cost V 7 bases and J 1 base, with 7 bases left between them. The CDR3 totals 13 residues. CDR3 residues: CAIKSMNTGELFF. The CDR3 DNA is TGTGCCATCAAATCCATGAACACCGGGGAGCTGTTTTTT.

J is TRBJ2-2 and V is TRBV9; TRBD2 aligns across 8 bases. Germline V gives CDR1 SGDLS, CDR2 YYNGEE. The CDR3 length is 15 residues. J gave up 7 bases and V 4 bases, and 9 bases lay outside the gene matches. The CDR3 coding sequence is TGTGCCAGCAGCAAGGAGCGGGAGTCGGGCGGGGAGCTGTTTTTT. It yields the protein CASSKERESGGELFF.